This entry features one TCR beta chain sequence. This entry is derived from a study of pediatric ulcerative colitis. The survey-level immunoSEQ assay was used. The table came from immunoSEQ multiplex PCR; TCRdb's copy has only in-frame clones and leaves some out. The data contain tens of thousands of clones, about 65% of them singletons. One to two pinch biopsies were taken from the rectum during colonoscopy. Sequenced sample: gut tissue. The sequence came from a boy aged 10-17 years with severe ulcerative colitis.

The CDR3 sequence: CASSLWRGVYPGANVLTF. The CDR3 bases are TGTGCCAGCAGCTTATGGCGGGGGGTCTATCCTGGGGCCAACGTCCTGACTTTC. V gene TRBV7-9 combines with J gene TRBJ2-6, with TRBD2 identical over 8 bases. Germline V CDR1 and CDR2: SEHNR, FQNEAQ (reference sequence). This CDR3 contains 18 residues. Unmatched junction bases numbered 8, after V lost 2 bases and J lost 2 bases.